The 25 T cell receptor beta chains below all came from one sample that was sequenced in a study of OX40 agonist ivuxolimab in advanced cancers. Produced via immunoSEQ multiplex PCR; TCRdb's table is partial and in-frame only. The sample has 89,000 or so clones; roughly 88% are singletons. Sequenced material: CD4+ or CD8+ T cells sorted from blood, taken in a trial of the OX40 agonist ivuxolimab. The receptors were sampled from an adult with an advanced solid tumor such as melanoma, head and neck, liver or kidney cancer.

The V and J genes are TRBV21-1 and TRBJ1-1; TRBD1 is the table's D call and was not checked against the DNA. TRBV21-1 is listed as a pseudogene. This CDR3 spans 16 amino acids. The CDR3 loop reads CASSFHPGTGKTEAFF. The DNA of the CDR3 is TGTGCCAGCAGCTTCCATCCTGGGACAGGGAAAACTGAAGCTTTCTTT.

The chain employs TRBV6-6 and TRBJ1-1; D gene unclear. There are 14 residues in the CDR3. V was pared by 7 bases and J by 0 bases, with 12 bases between. CDR1 MNHNY and CDR2 SVGAGI come from the germline V gene (reference sequence). The CDR3 DNA reads TGTGCCAGCACGACTCTAGGGCTGAACACTGAAGCTTTCTTT. Protein sequence: CASTTLGLNTEAFF.

The chain has TRBV25-1 and TRBJ2-7; 9 nucleotides align to TRBD1. The CDR3 length is 13 residues. The J segment lost 12 bases and the V segment lost 4 bases, leaving 10 bases of the junction unmatched. CDR1 is MGHDK and CDR2 is SYGVNS in the germline V gene. The CDR3 protein is CASSVQGARSWYF. Here the CDR3 DNA reads TGTGCCAGCAGTGTACAGGGGGCGAGAAGTTGGTACTTC.

The V gene is TRBV27, the J gene TRBJ1-6, with D possibly matching TRBD1 (6 bases). Germline V gene lookup returns CDR1 MNHEY and CDR2 SMNVEV (reference sequence). The V and J ends lost 4 bases and 7 bases respectively, with 11 bases between them. The CDR3 is made up of 14 amino acids. In DNA, the CDR3 is TGTGCCAGCAGTTCAGGGGACATCAATTCACCCCTCCACTTT. Translation gives CASSSGDINSPLHF.

The chain links TRBV5-1 to TRBJ1-1; 9 nucleotides match TRBD1. The CDR3 has 17 residues. Germline CDR1 reads SGHRS; CDR2 reads YFSETQ. V dropped 2 bases and J dropped 5; count of bases not matched to a gene: 13. The CDR3 region has the DNA TGCGCCAGCAGCTTCGGCGGGACAGGGAGGAAGAGGACTGAAGCTTTCTTT. This encodes CASSFGGTGRKRTEAFF.

This chain connects TRBV6-6 to TRBJ1-2; TRBD1 aligns across 10 bases. This CDR3 contains 14 residues. CDR1 and CDR2 from the germline V gene are MNHNY and SVGAGI (reference sequence). The trim removed 6 bases at V and 7 bases at J, leaving 8 bases unmatched. In DNA form, the CDR3 reads TGTGCCAGCAGGAGACCGGGACAGGGGAGTGGCTACACCTTC. It translates to CASRRPGQGSGYTF.

J is TRBJ1-1 and V is TRBV18, with D maybe TRBD1 (5 bases). The CDR3 contains 14 residues. The germline CDR1 and CDR2 sequences are KGHSH and LQKENI. Trimming stripped 1 base from V and 0 bases from J, with 6 bases between. The CDR3 protein is CASSPRGVNTEAFF. CDR3 nucleotides: TGTGCCAGCTCACCACGGGGGGTGAACACTGAAGCTTTCTTT.

The rearrangement uses TRBV7-3 and TRBJ2-3; D is undetermined. The germline V and J ends were trimmed by 2 bases and 6 bases, with 6 bases remaining between them. Germline-derived CDR1 and CDR2 are SGHTA and FQGTGA. The CDR3 runs to 12 residues. CDR3 sequence: CASSLGPDTQYF. CDR3 sequence (DNA): TGTGCCAGCAGCTTAGGACCCGATACGCAGTATTTT. Full variable domain (remainder filled in from reference TRBV7-3 and TRBJ2-3): GAGVSQTPSNKVTEKGKYVELRCDPISGHTALYWYRQSLGQGPEFLIYFQGTGAADDSGLPNDRFFAVRPEGSVSTLKIQRTERGDSAVYLCASSLGPDTQYFGPGTRLTVL.

The gene calls are TRBV6-6 and TRBJ2-7, with 7 bases that match TRBD1. Unmatched junction bases numbered 2, after V lost 0 bases and J lost 0 bases. Germline assignment: CDR1 MNHNY and CDR2 SVGAGI (reference sequence). The CDR3 has 15 residues. The CDR3 sequence is CASSYSPGGSYEQYF. CDR3 bases: TGTGCCAGCAGTTACTCTCCAGGGGGCTCCTACGAGCAGTACTTC.

The chain uses TRBV7-8 and TRBJ1-4, with D hard to call. The germline V and J ends were trimmed by 0 bases and 6 bases, with 8 bases remaining between them. This CDR3 comprises 14 residues. Germline V lookup: CDR1 SGHVS, CDR2 FQNEAQ. The CDR3 DNA follows: TGTGCCAGCAGCTTAGCTCTGGGTTATGAAAAACTGTTTTTT. Translated, it gives CASSLALGYEKLFF.

This chain links TRBV18 with TRBJ2-1; TRBD2 aligns across 12 bases. Germline V gives CDR1 KGHSH, CDR2 LQKENI. The CDR3 has 18 residues. V shed 1 base, J shed 0 bases, and the junction held 4 bases outside the gene matches. The CDR3 DNA is TGTGCCAGCTCACCACGCCTAGCGGGAGGGGGCTCCTACAATGAGCAGTTCTTC. Translating gives CASSPRLAGGGSYNEQFF.

The chain employs TRBV9 and TRBJ2-5, with 8 nucleotides matching TRBD2. There are 16 residues in the CDR3. Germline V gene data show CDR1 as SGDLS and CDR2 as YYNGEE. V was clipped by 4 bases and J by 2 bases; unmatched bases: 10. This CDR3 reads CASSPRLASGQETQYF. DNA for the CDR3: TGTGCCAGCAGCCCTCGACTGGCTAGCGGGCAAGAGACCCAGTACTTC.

This chain connects TRBV4-2 to TRBJ2-3; TRBD2 agrees at 10 bases. This CDR3 has 16 residues. Germline CDR1 LGHNA, CDR2 YNFKEQ. The V segment lost 0 bases and the J segment 3 bases; nucleotides outside the gene matches: 3. In DNA form, the CDR3 reads TGTGCCAGCAGCCAAGATTCTAGCGGGAGAACAGATACGCAGTATTTT. It translates to CASSQDSSGRTDTQYF.

V gene TRBV7-3 combines with J gene TRBJ2-7; D may be TRBD1 or TRBD2 (5 bases each). Trimming pared 0 bases from V and 5 bases from J, leaving 11 bases between. This CDR3 spans 14 amino acids. Per germline, CDR1 SGHTA and CDR2 FQGTGA. CDR3 sequence reads: CASSLTGAAHEQYF. The CDR3 DNA reads as TGTGCCAGCAGCTTAACCGGGGCAGCCCACGAGCAGTACTTC. The full variable domain, in which reference TRBV7-3 and TRBJ2-7 provide the parts outside the CDR3, is GAGVSQTPSNKVTEKGKYVELRCDPISGHTALYWYRQSLGQGPEFLIYFQGTGAADDSGLPNDRFFAVRPEGSVSTLKIQRTERGDSAVYLCASSLTGAAHEQYFGPGTRLTVT.

The chain employs TRBV9 and TRBJ1-6; D call uncertain. The V end lost 4 bases, the J end lost 9 bases, and 26 bases lay between the germline ends. This CDR3 contains 18 residues. The germline gives CDR1 SGDLS, CDR2 YYNGEE. In DNA form, the CDR3 reads TGTGCCAGCAGCATATGGAGGTGCCTTACAAGCGGGTGTTCACCCCTCCACTTT. Its protein product is CASSIWRCLTSGCSPLHF.

This rearrangement joins TRBV5-1 to TRBJ1-4; a possible D gene is TRBD1 (6 bases). Germline V lookup: CDR1 SGHRS, CDR2 YFSETQ. Trimming shortened V by 3 bases and J by 4 bases, and 13 bases separated the two germline ends. The CDR3 covers 15 residues. The chain's CDR3 is CASSSGQTYNEKLFF. The DNA for the CDR3 is TGCGCCAGCAGCTCCGGACAGACCTATAATGAAAAACTGTTTTTT.

The CDR3 sequence is CASSEDVSSSYGYTF. CDR3 in DNA: TGTGCCAGCAGTGAGGACGTCTCCTCGAGCTATGGCTACACCTTC. The chain is built from TRBV2 and TRBJ1-2; D is unresolved. The CDR3 has 15 amino acids. V shed 3 bases and J shed 4 bases, with 15 bases lying between them. CDR1 SNHLY and CDR2 FYNNEI come from the germline V gene.

J is TRBJ2-7 and V is TRBV18; 10 bases match TRBD1. Germline CDR1 and CDR2: KGHSH and LQKENI. The CDR3 sequence is 13 residues long. The CDR3 DNA reads TGTCTAAGTGGGACAGGGGACCCCTACGAGCAGTACTTC. Its protein is CLSGTGDPYEQYF.

This rearrangement joins TRBV6-1 to TRBJ2-7; TRBD1 might be the D (6 bases). The CDR3 has 13 amino acids. V was pared by 9 bases and J by 2 bases, with 14 bases between. The germline CDR1 and CDR2 sequences are MNHNS and SASEGT. CDR3 nucleotide sequence: TGTGCCAGTCGGGACACCAGCCCCTACGAGCAGTACTTC. Translating gives CASRDTSPYEQYF.

CDR3 in DNA: TGTGCCAGTGGGGGCCGGGTAGCGGGAGTGGGGGAGACCCAGTACTTC. Residues: CASGGRVAGVGETQYF. This sequence joins TRBV2 and TRBJ2-5; TRBD2 agrees at 9 bases. V trimming: 9 bases; J trimming: 5 bases; junction bases outside the gene matches: 16. CDR1 SNHLY and CDR2 FYNNEI come from the germline V gene. This CDR3 spans 16 amino acids.

This clone occurred once. The chain joins TRBV11-2 to TRBJ2-5, with D possibly TRBD1 on 7 matching bases. Trimming removed 5 bases from V and 5 bases from J, with 15 bases in between. Germline V lookup: CDR1 SGHAT, CDR2 FQNNGV. The CDR3 is 14 amino acids. The CDR3 bases are TGTGCCAGCAGCCAGCAGGGGGGCAGGGAGACCCAGTACTTC. Translation gives CASSQQGGRETQYF.

This chain joins TRBV15 and TRBJ1-1; tentatively, D is TRBD1 (6 bases). The CDR3 sequence is 15 residues long. The germline gives CDR1 LNHNV, CDR2 YYDKDF (reference sequence). V lost 1 base and J 1 base, leaving 10 bases between the germline ends. The CDR3 DNA is TGTGCCACCAGCAGAGTCGGGGGCGAGAACACTGAAGCTTTCTTT. Encoded protein: CATSRVGGENTEAFF.

The V gene is TRBV29-1, the J gene TRBJ2-3; no firm D call. The CDR3 length is 11 residues. Trimming left V 7 bases short and J 2 bases short, with 7 bases between. Germline loops: CDR1 SQVTM, CDR2 ANQGSEA. CDR3 nucleotide sequence: TGCAGCGCTAAACCCACAGATACGCAGTATTTT. Translated: CSAKPTDTQYF.

This clone was recorded many times. The gene calls are TRBV18 and TRBJ2-1, with D unclear. Trimming removed 1 base at V and 8 bases at J, with 9 bases between. The CDR3 runs 13 residues. The germline gives CDR1 KGHSH, CDR2 LQKENI. Here the CDR3 reads CASSPRLVDEQFF. For the CDR3, the DNA is TGTGCCAGCTCACCACGGTTGGTGGATGAGCAGTTCTTC.

The rearrangement joins TRBV30 to TRBJ1-5; D may be TRBD1 (6 bases). The germline V gene has CDR1 GTSNPN and CDR2 SVGIG (reference sequence). The CDR3 spans 15 residues. Trimming pared 2 bases from V and 11 bases from J, leaving 22 bases between. In DNA, the CDR3 is TGTGCCTGGAGTTCAACAGGGACGGGGGGATACGCCCAGCATTTT. It yields the protein CAWSSTGTGGYAQHF. The whole variable domain, filled in from reference TRBV30 and TRBJ1-5, reads SQTIHQWPATLVQPVGSPLSLECTVEGTSNPNLYWYRQAAGRGLQLLFYSVGIGQISSEVPQNLSASRPQDRQFILSSKKLLLSDSGFYLCAWSSTGTGGYAQHFGDGTRLSIL.